Listed below are T cell receptor beta chains from one sample, sequenced in a study of cytotoxic CD8 clonotypes in ibrutinib-treated CLL. The data were produced by immunoSEQ multiplex PCR, yet TCRdb's version contains in-frame clones alone and is incomplete. The sample lists about 56,000 clones, 56% occurring once. Sample: PBMCs, taken after 24 months of ibrutinib treatment. Receptors were obtained from a human donor with chronic lymphocytic leukemia. Both conserved end residues are part of each CDR3. Fields, in order: D gene, V gene, J gene, clone size, CDR3 protein, CDR3 DNA. The D gene is left open where the match is weak. Only part of the rows carry a size: once, few, many, or a class if the clone is expanded.

d_call: .; v_call: TRBV6-1; j_call: TRBJ2-3; clone_size: .; cdr3_aa: CASSQDYSTDTQYF; cdr3_nt: TGTGCCAGCAGTCAGGACTATAGCACAGATACGCAGTATTTT
d_call: .; v_call: TRBV9; j_call: TRBJ1-2; clone_size: .; cdr3_aa: CASSANTGWDYGYTF; cdr3_nt: TGTGCCAGCAGCGCGAACACAGGGTGGGATTATGGCTACACCTTC
d_call: .; v_call: TRBV5-1; j_call: TRBJ1-4; clone_size: .; cdr3_aa: CASSLAGGRRGEKLFF; cdr3_nt: TGCGCCAGCAGCTTGGCCGGGGGGAGGCGAGGTGAAAAACTGTTTTTT
d_call: .; v_call: TRBV6-5; j_call: TRBJ2-2; clone_size: .; cdr3_aa: CASREQGTAGELFF; cdr3_nt: TGTGCCAGCAGGGAACAGGGTACAGCCGGGGAGCTGTTTTTT
d_call: TRBD1; v_call: TRBV28; j_call: TRBJ1-1; clone_size: .; cdr3_aa: CATRPGQVNTEAFF; cdr3_nt: TGTGCCACCCGACCGGGACAGGTGAACACTGAAGCTTTCTTT
d_call: TRBD1; v_call: TRBV15; j_call: TRBJ2-5; clone_size: .; cdr3_aa: CATSNYGQGRKTQYF; cdr3_nt: TGTGCCACCAGCAACTATGGACAGGGTCGAAAGACCCAGTACTTC
d_call: TRBD1; v_call: TRBV28; j_call: TRBJ1-2; clone_size: .; cdr3_aa: CASSYGQGSWHGYTF; cdr3_nt: TGTGCCAGCAGTTATGGACAGGGTTCTTGGCATGGCTACACCTTC
d_call: TRBD2; v_call: TRBV7-6; j_call: TRBJ2-1; clone_size: .; cdr3_aa: CASSLGPSGGLYNEQFF; cdr3_nt: TGTGCCAGCAGCTTAGGGCCTAGCGGGGGCCTCTACAATGAGCAGTTCTTC
d_call: .; v_call: TRBV5-4; j_call: TRBJ1-6; clone_size: many; cdr3_aa: CASSLVGQTAPLHF; cdr3_nt: TGTGCCAGCAGCTTGGTAGGACAGACGGCACCCCTCCACTTT
d_call: .; v_call: TRBV5-1; j_call: TRBJ1-4; clone_size: .; cdr3_aa: CASSLTRDRNEKLFF; cdr3_nt: TGCGCCAGCAGCCTCACCAGGGATCGCAATGAAAAACTGTTTTTT
d_call: .; v_call: TRBV19; j_call: TRBJ2-5; clone_size: .; cdr3_aa: CASTPASGTGVGETQYF; cdr3_nt: TGTGCCAGTACCCCCGCGTCCGGGACGGGGGTTGGAGAGACCCAGTACTTC
d_call: .; v_call: TRBV28; j_call: TRBJ2-7; clone_size: few; cdr3_aa: CASSTLDTSGEQYF; cdr3_nt: TGTGCCAGCAGTACACTAGATACCTCCGGCGAGCAGTACTTC
d_call: .; v_call: TRBV2; j_call: TRBJ2-1; clone_size: many; cdr3_aa: CASSEVGQGLQFF; cdr3_nt: TGTGCCAGCAGTGAAGTCGGGCAGGGGTTGCAGTTCTTC
d_call: .; v_call: TRBV21-1; j_call: TRBJ1-2; clone_size: .; cdr3_aa: CASSKGPLLDGYTF; cdr3_nt: TGTGCCAGCAGCAAAGGTCCGCTTTTGGATGGCTACACCTTC
d_call: .; v_call: TRBV5-4; j_call: TRBJ1-4; clone_size: .; cdr3_aa: CASSLGGAGANEKLFF; cdr3_nt: TGTGCCAGCAGCTTGGGGGGTGCGGGGGCCAATGAAAAACTGTTTTTT
d_call: .; v_call: TRBV6-1; j_call: TRBJ2-6; clone_size: many; cdr3_aa: CASKAGSSGANVLTF; cdr3_nt: TGTGCCAGCAAGGCAGGGTCCTCTGGGGCCAACGTCCTGACTTTC
d_call: TRBD1; v_call: TRBV5-1; j_call: TRBJ1-1; clone_size: .; cdr3_aa: CASSWTGSNTEAFF; cdr3_nt: TGCGCCAGCAGCTGGACAGGGTCGAACACTGAAGCTTTCTTT
d_call: .; v_call: TRBV18; j_call: TRBJ2-5; clone_size: many; cdr3_aa: CASSFKGPQETQYF; cdr3_nt: TGTGCCAGCTCATTCAAAGGACCTCAAGAGACCCAGTACTTC
d_call: .; v_call: TRBV5-4; j_call: TRBJ1-1; clone_size: .; cdr3_aa: CASRSNRNTEAFF; cdr3_nt: TGTGCCAGCAGATCAAACAGGAACACTGAAGCTTTCTTT
d_call: .; v_call: TRBV7-7; j_call: TRBJ2-5; clone_size: .; cdr3_aa: CANSLAPKETQYF; cdr3_nt: TGTGCCAACAGCTTAGCGCCCAAAGAGACCCAGTACTTC
d_call: .; v_call: TRBV28; j_call: TRBJ1-5; clone_size: .; cdr3_aa: CASSLAGFNQPQHF; cdr3_nt: TGTGCCAGCTCTTTGGCAGGGTTCAATCAGCCCCAGCATTTT
d_call: .; v_call: TRBV28; j_call: TRBJ1-5; clone_size: many; cdr3_aa: CASREPLDYQPQHF; cdr3_nt: TGTGCCAGCAGGGAACCATTAGACTATCAGCCCCAGCATTTT
d_call: .; v_call: TRBV4-1; j_call: TRBJ2-5; clone_size: .; cdr3_aa: CASSQGTLPYRETQYF; cdr3_nt: TGCGCCAGCAGCCAAGGAACTCTTCCGTATAGGGAGACCCAGTACTTC
d_call: .; v_call: TRBV7-2; j_call: TRBJ1-1; clone_size: .; cdr3_aa: CASSLDRRTPGTEAFF; cdr3_nt: TGTGCCAGCAGCTTAGATCGGAGGACCCCCGGCACTGAAGCTTTCTTT
d_call: TRBD2; v_call: TRBV25-1; j_call: TRBJ2-1; clone_size: once; cdr3_aa: CASSELAGEGEQFF; cdr3_nt: TGTGCCAGCAGTGAGTTAGCGGGAGAGGGAGAGCAGTTCTTC
d_call: .; v_call: TRBV5-1; j_call: TRBJ2-3; clone_size: .; cdr3_aa: CASSLTVTSTDTQYF; cdr3_nt: TGCGCCAGCAGCCTAACAGTGACTAGCACAGATACGCAGTATTTT
d_call: .; v_call: TRBV18; j_call: TRBJ1-1; clone_size: .; cdr3_aa: CASSPQGLNTEAFF; cdr3_nt: TGTGCCAGCTCACCCCAGGGGTTGAACACTGAAGCTTTCTTT
d_call: .; v_call: TRBV4-1; j_call: TRBJ2-3; clone_size: .; cdr3_aa: CASSQGQGWEQYF; cdr3_nt: TGCGCCAGCAGCCAAGGTCAGGGCTGGGAGCAGTATTTT
d_call: .; v_call: TRBV18; j_call: TRBJ2-5; clone_size: .; cdr3_aa: CASRKTGTPAQYF; cdr3_nt: TGTGCCAGCCGCAAAACGGGGACACCGGCCCAGTACTTC
d_call: .; v_call: TRBV29-1; j_call: TRBJ1-4; clone_size: .; cdr3_aa: CSVEAGIKGEKLFF; cdr3_nt: TGCAGCGTTGAAGCCGGGATTAAAGGGGAAAAACTGTTTTTT
d_call: .; v_call: TRBV5-1; j_call: TRBJ2-2; clone_size: .; cdr3_aa: CASSSWDDTGELFF; cdr3_nt: TGCGCCAGCAGCTCGTGGGATGACACCGGGGAGCTGTTTTTT
d_call: .; v_call: TRBV19; j_call: TRBJ1-4; clone_size: .; cdr3_aa: CASSTPIRGSNEKLFF; cdr3_nt: TGTGCCAGTAGTACTCCGATCCGGGGCTCTAATGAAAAACTGTTTTTT
d_call: .; v_call: TRBV5-1; j_call: TRBJ2-1; clone_size: .; cdr3_aa: CASSLVVNEQFF; cdr3_nt: TGCGCCAGCAGCTTGGTTGTAAATGAGCAGTTCTTC
d_call: .; v_call: TRBV6-5; j_call: TRBJ1-2; clone_size: .; cdr3_aa: CASSYLDGGADYGYTF; cdr3_nt: TGTGCCAGCAGTTACTTAGATGGGGGCGCGGACTATGGCTACACCTTC
d_call: .; v_call: TRBV5-1; j_call: TRBJ2-5; clone_size: few; cdr3_aa: CASSWNSQETQYF; cdr3_nt: TGCGCCAGCAGCTGGAACAGCCAAGAGACCCAGTACTTC
d_call: .; v_call: TRBV27; j_call: TRBJ2-7; clone_size: .; cdr3_aa: CASSPLGERQTYEQYF; cdr3_nt: TGTGCCAGCAGTCCCCTTGGAGAGAGGCAGACCTACGAGCAGTACTTC
d_call: .; v_call: TRBV7-2; j_call: TRBJ2-1; clone_size: once; cdr3_aa: CASSLGGRGRYNEQFF; cdr3_nt: TGTGCCAGCAGCTTAGGTGGACGGGGACGTTACAATGAGCAGTTCTTC
d_call: .; v_call: TRBV6-5; j_call: TRBJ2-3; clone_size: .; cdr3_aa: CASSVGTQYF; cdr3_nt: TGTGCCAGCAGTGTAGGTACGCAGTATTTT
d_call: .; v_call: TRBV11-2; j_call: TRBJ2-1; clone_size: .; cdr3_aa: CASSSTGAVFEQFF; cdr3_nt: TGTGCCAGCAGCAGCACCGGGGCCGTCTTTGAGCAGTTCTTC
d_call: TRBD1; v_call: TRBV5-1; j_call: TRBJ1-1; clone_size: many; cdr3_aa: CASSLVGQGGFAEAFF; cdr3_nt: TGCGCCAGCAGCTTGGTCGGCCAGGGGGGATTCGCTGAAGCTTTCTTT
d_call: TRBD1; v_call: TRBV5-5; j_call: TRBJ1-1; clone_size: .; cdr3_aa: CASSLVGQGNTEAFF; cdr3_nt: TGTGCCAGCAGCTTGGTGGGACAGGGGAACACTGAAGCTTTCTTT
d_call: .; v_call: TRBV2; j_call: TRBJ2-3; clone_size: once; cdr3_aa: CASSWAGAGNTQYF; cdr3_nt: TGTGCCAGCAGCTGGGCAGGGGCGGGAAATACGCAGTATTTT
d_call: .; v_call: TRBV6-6; j_call: TRBJ2-1; clone_size: .; cdr3_aa: CASSYALGVEQFF; cdr3_nt: TGTGCCAGCAGTTACGCCCTAGGGGTTGAGCAGTTCTTC
d_call: .; v_call: TRBV28; j_call: TRBJ1-3; clone_size: few; cdr3_aa: CASSRRAGNTIYF; cdr3_nt: TGTGCCAGCAGCCGGAGAGCTGGAAACACCATATATTTT
d_call: TRBD1; v_call: TRBV28; j_call: TRBJ1-1; clone_size: .; cdr3_aa: CASSSWTGNTEAFF; cdr3_nt: TGTGCCAGCAGTTCGTGGACAGGGAACACTGAAGCTTTCTTT
d_call: TRBD1; v_call: TRBV18; j_call: TRBJ2-5; clone_size: .; cdr3_aa: CASSPNMRGLQETQYF; cdr3_nt: TGTGCCAGCTCACCGAACATGAGGGGGCTACAAGAGACCCAGTACTTC
d_call: .; v_call: TRBV7-9; j_call: TRBJ1-1; clone_size: .; cdr3_aa: CASTGLGGMTEAFF; cdr3_nt: TGTGCCAGCACCGGCCTTGGGGGGATGACTGAAGCTTTCTTT
d_call: .; v_call: TRBV5-1; j_call: TRBJ2-5; clone_size: once; cdr3_aa: CASSPEEGRWETQYF; cdr3_nt: TGCGCCAGCAGCCCCGAGGAGGGGCGATGGGAGACCCAGTACTTC
d_call: TRBD1; v_call: TRBV13; j_call: TRBJ1-2; clone_size: .; cdr3_aa: CASSIRQGEGGYTF; cdr3_nt: TGTGCCAGCAGCATCAGGCAGGGGGAAGGGGGCTACACCTTC
d_call: .; v_call: TRBV7-2; j_call: TRBJ2-3; clone_size: once; cdr3_aa: CASSSRDTRTDTQYF; cdr3_nt: TGTGCCAGCAGCTCCCGGGACACAAGGACAGATACGCAGTATTTT
d_call: .; v_call: TRBV9; j_call: TRBJ2-3; clone_size: few; cdr3_aa: CASSRTDTQYF; cdr3_nt: TGTGCCAGCAGCCGCACAGATACGCAGTATTTT
d_call: TRBD2; v_call: TRBV15; j_call: TRBJ2-3; clone_size: .; cdr3_aa: CATSREGLAGALATDTQYF; cdr3_nt: TGTGCCACCAGCAGAGAGGGACTAGCGGGAGCCCTAGCCACAGATACGCAGTATTTT
d_call: TRBD2; v_call: TRBV6-6; j_call: TRBJ2-1; clone_size: few; cdr3_aa: CASRAAGGGNEQFF; cdr3_nt: TGTGCCAGCAGGGCAGCGGGAGGTGGCAATGAGCAGTTCTTC
d_call: .; v_call: TRBV7-2; j_call: TRBJ2-3; clone_size: .; cdr3_aa: CASSLFYGSDTQYF; cdr3_nt: TGTGCCAGCAGCTTATTTTATGGGTCAGATACGCAGTATTTT
d_call: .; v_call: TRBV19; j_call: TRBJ2-5; clone_size: .; cdr3_aa: CASSIEPPGLGGKETQYF; cdr3_nt: TGTGCCAGTAGTATAGAGCCTCCTGGGCTGGGGGGCAAAGAGACCCAGTACTTC
d_call: .; v_call: TRBV6-6; j_call: TRBJ2-7; clone_size: .; cdr3_aa: CASTGGKGYAYEQYF; cdr3_nt: TGTGCCAGCACTGGGGGGAAGGGTTATGCCTACGAGCAGTACTTC
d_call: .; v_call: TRBV5-4; j_call: TRBJ2-5; clone_size: few; cdr3_aa: CASRIEPEGHETQYF; cdr3_nt: TGTGCCAGCAGGATCGAACCGGAGGGCCACGAGACCCAGTACTTC
d_call: .; v_call: TRBV7-9; j_call: TRBJ1-4; clone_size: .; cdr3_aa: CASSLRERNEKLFF; cdr3_nt: TGTGCCAGCAGCTTACGGGAGCGGAATGAAAAACTGTTTTTT
d_call: .; v_call: TRBV5-1; j_call: TRBJ2-7; clone_size: .; cdr3_aa: CASSVLPSEGYEQYF; cdr3_nt: TGCGCCAGCAGCGTACTGCCCTCGGAGGGCTACGAGCAGTACTTC
d_call: .; v_call: TRBV29-1; j_call: TRBJ1-2; clone_size: .; cdr3_aa: CSVRDGAATF; cdr3_nt: TGCAGCGTGCGCGACGGAGCGGCGACCTTC